These 26 T cell receptor beta chains were sequenced from one sample in a study of T cell responses to AZD1222 COVID-19 vaccine (dated by TCRdb to about 2021). Library construction relied on the immunoSEQ multiplex PCR assay. The table was pulled from immuneACCESS by TCRdb, which kept in-frame rearrangements only. Such tables lose some clones; where checked, under half of the loss comes from unresolved V genes, and the rest has no known cause. In all, the sample holds roughly 75,000 clones, and less than 90% of those were seen once. The ten most abundant clones make up more than 8.5% of the sample. The time point label for this specimen denotes: baseline before first vaccination. The material was peripheral blood, obtained on day 0 of AZD1222 vaccination. These receptor sequences come from an adult in good health.

This clone was found once. CDR3 in amino acids: CASSYSGDRVGSPLHF. For the CDR3, the DNA is TGTGCCAGCAGTTATTCCGGGGACAGGGTTGGTTCACCCCTCCACTTT. This chain uses TRBV6-5 with TRBJ1-6; TRBD1 aligns across 9 bases. CDR1 is MNHEY and CDR2 is SVGAGI in the germline V gene. Trimming cost V 3 bases and J 9 bases; bases outside gene matches: 9. The CDR3 runs to 16 residues.

The chain has TRBV11-2 and TRBJ2-2, with D uncertain. CDR1 is SGHAT, CDR2 FQNNGV, per germline. The germline V and J ends were trimmed by 1 base and 0 bases, with 9 bases remaining between them. The CDR3 consists of 16 residues. The CDR3 DNA follows: TGTGCCAGCAGCTTAGGCGGAATGGCGAACACCGGGGAGCTGTTTTTT. Its translation is CASSLGGMANTGELFF.

The genes are TRBV5-1 and TRBJ1-2; TRBD1 is a possible D gene (5 bases). The CDR3 totals 15 residues. CDR1 is SGHRS, CDR2 YFSETQ, per germline. Trimming pared 0 bases from V and 2 bases from J, leaving 11 bases between. This chain's CDR3 is CASSLATGDNYGYTF. The DNA of the CDR3 is TGCGCCAGCAGCTTGGCCACAGGTGACAACTATGGCTACACCTTC.

The V call is TRBV2, the J call TRBJ2-5, with D possibly matching TRBD2 (6 bases). CDR1 and CDR2 from the germline V gene are SNHLY and FYNNEI. The CDR3 totals 13 residues. V was cut by 7 bases and J by 5 bases, with 14 bases left in between. The CDR3 region is CASTDWGVETQYF. CDR3 bases: TGTGCCAGCACCGACTGGGGGGTGGAGACCCAGTACTTC.

In its sample, this clone was seen once. The J gene is TRBJ1-3, the V gene TRBV2; TRBD1 might be the D (6 bases). Germline V lookup: CDR1 SNHLY, CDR2 FYNNEI. CDR3 length: 13 amino acids. The V end was cut by 8 bases, the J end by 0 bases, with 8 bases between. The CDR3 protein is CASLQGSGNTIYF. The CDR3, as DNA: TGTGCCAGCCTACAGGGCTCTGGAAACACCATATATTTT.

The rearrangement links TRBV18 to TRBJ1-3; D ambiguous. The CDR3 covers 12 residues. From germline, CDR1 is KGHSH and CDR2 LQKENI. Between the trimmed V and J ends, which lost 4 bases and 4 bases, there was a span of 5 bases. The CDR3 DNA reads as TGTGCCAGCTCACGATTGGGAAACACCATATATTTT. Protein: CASSRLGNTIYF.

The chain has TRBV4-1 and TRBJ2-3; 13 nucleotides line up with TRBD2. This CDR3 has 15 amino acids. The V gene's germline CDR1 is MGHRA and CDR2 YSYEKL. V shed 4 bases and J 4 bases; nucleotides not matched to a gene: 2. CDR3 nucleotides: TGCGCCAGCAGCCTTACTAGCGGGGGGGCAGATACGCAGTATTTT. Translating gives CASSLTSGGADTQYF.

The genes are TRBV6-5 and TRBJ1-1, with 7 bases lining up with TRBD1. V lost 9 bases to trimming and J lost 4 bases; unmatched junction nucleotides: 11. Germline V lookup: CDR1 MNHEY, CDR2 SVGAGI. The length of the CDR3 is 14 residues. The CDR3 protein is CASASSWTGTEAFF. CDR3 nucleotide sequence: TGTGCCAGTGCGTCCTCCTGGACAGGCACTGAAGCTTTCTTT.

This CDR3 is CASSLRAGNTEAFF. CDR3 coding DNA: TGTGCCAGCAGCTTAAGGGCAGGGAACACTGAAGCTTTCTTT. The chain has TRBV5-6 and TRBJ1-1; D call uncertain. There are 14 residues in the CDR3. V lost 2 bases and J lost 1, with 9 bases in between. Germline V gene data show CDR1 as SGHDT and CDR2 as YYEEEE.

The chain joins TRBV3-1 (or the pseudogene TRBV3-2) to TRBJ1-5; a possible D gene is TRBD1 (5 bases). Germline values: CDR1 LGHDT, CDR2 YNNKEL (reference sequence). The CDR3 has 15 residues. The V gene lost 1 base and the J gene lost 7 bases, with 14 bases spanning the gap. This CDR3 is CASSQVTGTVQPQHF. DNA of the CDR3: TGTGCCAGCAGCCAAGTTACAGGAACGGTGCAGCCCCAGCATTTT.

V gene TRBV6-2 or TRBV6-3 combines with J gene TRBJ1-5; a possible D gene is TRBD1 (5 bases). The CDR3 loop spans 19 amino acids. V lost 0 bases to trimming and J lost 1 base, with 19 bases between them. Germline V lookup: CDR1 MNHEY, CDR2 SVGEGT. As DNA, the CDR3 is TGTGCCAGCAGTTACTCGAGCGGCAGGGCGGCTGGAAGCAATCAGCCCCAGCATTTT. Translating gives CASSYSSGRAAGSNQPQHF.

This clone has more than one count but fewer than ten. This chain uses TRBV4-2 with TRBJ1-1; D is uncertain. V lost 0 bases and J 0 bases, leaving 8 bases between the germline ends. The CDR3 loop spans 15 amino acids. CDR1 LGHNA and CDR2 YNFKEQ come from the germline V gene. The CDR3 reads CASSQEGGLNTEAFF. Written as DNA, the CDR3 is TGTGCCAGCAGCCAAGAGGGTGGCTTGAACACTGAAGCTTTCTTT.

This clone was counted once. The chain has TRBV21-1 and TRBJ2-2; no DNA check was done on the table's D call, TRBD1. TRBV21-1 constitutes a pseudogene. This CDR3 region has 15 residues. The CDR3 protein is CAPIQVGPNTGELFF. CDR3 nucleotide sequence: TGTGCCCCTATCCAGGTGGGGCCTAACACCGGGGAGCTGTTTTTT.

This chain joins TRBV27 and TRBJ2-1; D is unresolved. The CDR3 consists of 12 residues. Germline CDR1 reads MNHEY; CDR2 reads SMNVEV (reference sequence). The V end lost 2 bases, the J end lost 11 bases, and 10 bases lay between the germline ends. DNA for the CDR3: TGTGCCAGCAGTTTAGGAGTGGGGAAGCAGTTCTTC. Translation: CASSLGVGKQFF.

This chain uses TRBV4-1 with TRBJ1-1, with no clear D. CDR3 length: 17 amino acids. V was clipped by 0 bases and J by 1 base, with 15 bases between them. In germline, CDR1 is MGHRA, CDR2 YSYEKL. CDR3: CASSQDRRLPRNTEAFF. CDR3 in DNA: TGCGCCAGCAGCCAAGATAGGCGGCTACCTAGGAACACTGAAGCTTTCTTT.

The chain carries TRBV10-3 and TRBJ1-4, with 8 bases lining up with TRBD1. Germline CDR1 ENHRY, CDR2 SYGVKD. The CDR3 has 15 residues. V shed 3 bases, J shed 8 bases, and the junction held 8 bases outside the gene matches. The CDR3 sequence is CAISDSTGVGEKLFF. The CDR3 DNA reads TGTGCCATCAGTGACTCGACAGGGGTAGGCGAAAAACTGTTTTTT.

This clone was recorded once. This chain joins TRBV19 and TRBJ1-2; unclear D gene. The germline V gene encodes CDR1 LNHDA and CDR2 SQIVND (reference sequence). The CDR3 consists of 13 residues. V was trimmed by 7 bases and J by 4 bases, leaving 13 bases between them. The CDR3 DNA sequence: TGTGCCAGTATCTCCACAGATTTCTATGGCTACACCTTC. Translated, it gives CASISTDFYGYTF.

The CDR3 here is CASINGQGAGGYTF. For the CDR3, the DNA is TGTGCCAGCATTAACGGACAGGGGGCTGGTGGCTACACCTTC. The V gene is TRBV28, the J gene TRBJ1-2, with 11 bases identical to TRBD1. The CDR3 is 14 residues long. Trimming at V came to 7 bases and at J to 7 bases, leaving 8 bases not matched to a gene. Germline V gene lookup returns CDR1 MDHEN and CDR2 SYDVKM.

This chain links TRBV30 with TRBJ1-3; D gene ambiguous. The CDR3 length is 15 residues. Trimming removed 0 bases from V and 0 bases from J, with 9 bases in between. Germline loops: CDR1 GTSNPN, CDR2 SVGIG (reference sequence). CDR3 sequence reads: CAWSVDISSGNTIYF. In DNA, the CDR3 is TGTGCCTGGAGTGTCGACATTAGCTCTGGAAACACCATATATTTT.

This clone appeared a few times. The chain links TRBV5-4 to TRBJ2-7; TRBD2 is a possible D gene (6 bases). The CDR3 extends over 16 amino acids. Trimming removed 3 bases from V and 5 bases from J, with 21 bases in between. Per the germline V gene, CDR1 is SGHNT and CDR2 is YYREEE (reference sequence). This CDR3 is CASSSAWGGAPNEQYF. As DNA, the CDR3 is TGTGCCAGCAGCTCGGCCTGGGGAGGAGCGCCCAACGAGCAGTACTTC.

This chain connects TRBV7-9 to TRBJ2-2; TRBD2 agrees at 7 bases. Trimming cost V 5 bases and J 5 bases; bases outside gene matches: 11. CDR1 SEHNR and CDR2 FQNEAQ come from the germline V gene (reference sequence). The CDR3 has 16 amino acids. The CDR3 protein is CASSTLGLAVTGELFF. The CDR3 DNA follows: TGTGCCAGCAGCACGTTGGGGCTAGCGGTTACCGGGGAGCTGTTTTTT.

The chain links TRBV3-1 (or the pseudogene TRBV3-2) to TRBJ1-6; maybe TRBD1 (5 bases). The CDR3 totals 18 residues. CDR1 and CDR2 (germline): LGHDT, YNNKEL (reference sequence). The V and J ends lost 1 base and 9 bases respectively, with 22 bases between them. As DNA, the CDR3 is TGTGCCAGCAGCCAAGCAAGCGCTCTTGGGGGGATCAGTTCACCCCTCCACTTT. Translated, it gives CASSQASALGGISSPLHF.

In this sample, this clone turned up a few times. The chain employs TRBV7-9 and TRBJ2-3; 12 bases agree with TRBD2. Germline loops: CDR1 SEHNR, CDR2 FQNEAQ (reference sequence). The CDR3 extends over 15 amino acids. With 6 bases clipped from V and 6 bases from J, the junction kept 7 bases outside the gene matches. The CDR3 DNA is TGTGCCAGCAGTTACGGGACTAGCGGGTCCGATACGCAGTATTTT. This encodes CASSYGTSGSDTQYF.

The chain couples TRBV5-1 to TRBJ2-2, with 10 bases identical to TRBD1. Germline CDR1 reads SGHRS; CDR2 reads YFSETQ. This CDR3 has 17 amino acids. J lost 3 bases, V lost 5 bases, and 10 bases had no gene match. The CDR3 DNA reads TGCGCCAGCAGAGCCGGGACAGGGGACGTGGACACCGGGGAGCTGTTTTTT. Residues: CASRAGTGDVDTGELFF.

This chain uses TRBV19 with TRBJ2-3, with 8 nucleotides matching TRBD2. The CDR3 contains 15 residues. Germline-derived CDR1 and CDR2 are LNHDA and SQIVND (reference sequence). Unmatched junction bases numbered 9, after V lost 5 bases and J lost 5 bases. For the CDR3, the DNA is TGTGCCAGTAGTTTCTCTCGGGGGGGCAGAGATACGCAGTATTTT. It translates to CASSFSRGGRDTQYF. Drawing the rest from reference TRBV19 and TRBJ2-3, the complete variable domain is DGGITQSPKYLFRKEGQNVTLSCEQNLNHDAMYWYRQDPGQGLRLIYYSQIVNDFQKGDIAEGYSVSREKKESFPLTVTSAQKNPTAFYLCASSFSRGGRDTQYFGPGTRLTVL.

The V and J genes are TRBV28 and TRBJ1-2; D unclear. The CDR3 contains 13 residues. Germline assignment: CDR1 MDHEN and CDR2 SYDVKM. Trimming removed 2 bases at V and 4 bases at J, with 8 bases between. The CDR3 sequence is CASSLARVYGYTF. DNA for the CDR3: TGTGCCAGCAGTTTAGCTCGCGTCTATGGCTACACCTTC.